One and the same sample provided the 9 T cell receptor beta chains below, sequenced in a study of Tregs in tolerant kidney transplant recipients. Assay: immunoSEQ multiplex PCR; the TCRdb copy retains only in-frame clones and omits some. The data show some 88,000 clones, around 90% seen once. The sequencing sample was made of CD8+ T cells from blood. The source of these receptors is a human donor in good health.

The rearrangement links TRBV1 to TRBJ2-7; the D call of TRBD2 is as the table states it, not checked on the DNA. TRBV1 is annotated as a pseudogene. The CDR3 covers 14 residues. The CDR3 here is CTSSPLGGSYEQYF. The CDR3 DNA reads TGCACCAGCAGCCCCCTAGGAGGTTCCTACGAGCAGTACTTC.

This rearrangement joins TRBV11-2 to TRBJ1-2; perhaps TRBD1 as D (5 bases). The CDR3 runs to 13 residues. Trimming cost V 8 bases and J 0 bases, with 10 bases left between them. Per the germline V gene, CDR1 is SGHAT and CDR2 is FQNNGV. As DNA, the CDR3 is TGTGCCAGCTCGTGGGGGGCTAACTATGGCTACACCTTC. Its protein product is CASSWGANYGYTF. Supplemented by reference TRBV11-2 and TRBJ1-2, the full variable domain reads EAGVAQSPRYKIIEKRQSVAFWCNPISGHATLYWYQQILGQGPKLLIQFQNNGVVDDSQLPKDRFSAERLKGVDSTLKIQPAKLEDSAVYLCASSWGANYGYTFGSGTRLTVV.

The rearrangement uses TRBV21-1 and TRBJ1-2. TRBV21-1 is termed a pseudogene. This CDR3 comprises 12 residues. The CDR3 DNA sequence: TGTGCCAGTTGGTCTCGATTCTATGGCTACACCTTC. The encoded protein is CASWSRFYGYTF.

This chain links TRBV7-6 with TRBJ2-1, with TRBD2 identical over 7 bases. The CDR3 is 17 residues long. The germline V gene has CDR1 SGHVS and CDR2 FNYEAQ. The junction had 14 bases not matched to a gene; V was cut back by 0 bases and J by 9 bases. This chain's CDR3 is CASSLAEWGEGLVEQFF. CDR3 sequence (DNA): TGTGCCAGCAGCTTAGCGGAGTGGGGGGAGGGCCTAGTTGAGCAGTTCTTC.

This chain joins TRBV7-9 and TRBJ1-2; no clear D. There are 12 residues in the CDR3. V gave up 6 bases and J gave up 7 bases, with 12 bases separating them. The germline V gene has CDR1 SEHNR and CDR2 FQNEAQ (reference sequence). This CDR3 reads CASRYEAGGYTF. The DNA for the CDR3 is TGTGCCAGCAGATATGAAGCGGGTGGCTACACCTTC.

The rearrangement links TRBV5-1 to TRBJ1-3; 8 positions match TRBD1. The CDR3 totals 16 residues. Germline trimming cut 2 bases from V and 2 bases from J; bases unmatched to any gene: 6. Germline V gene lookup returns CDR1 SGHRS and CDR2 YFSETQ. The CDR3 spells CASSFRDRGPGNTIYF. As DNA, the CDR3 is TGCGCCAGCAGCTTCCGTGACAGGGGACCTGGAAACACCATATATTTT.

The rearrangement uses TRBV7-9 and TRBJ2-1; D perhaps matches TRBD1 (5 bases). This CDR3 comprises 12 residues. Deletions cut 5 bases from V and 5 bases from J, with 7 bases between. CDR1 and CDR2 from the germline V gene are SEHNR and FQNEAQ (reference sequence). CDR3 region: CASSLQDNEQFF. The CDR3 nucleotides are TGTGCCAGCAGCCTACAGGACAATGAGCAGTTCTTC.

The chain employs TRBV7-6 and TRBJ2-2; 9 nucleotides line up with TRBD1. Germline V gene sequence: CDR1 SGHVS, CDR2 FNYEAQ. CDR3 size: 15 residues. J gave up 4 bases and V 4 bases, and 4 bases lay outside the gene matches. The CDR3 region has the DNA TGTGCCAGCAGCTGGGGGACAGGGAGCACCGGGGAGCTGTTTTTT. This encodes CASSWGTGSTGELFF.

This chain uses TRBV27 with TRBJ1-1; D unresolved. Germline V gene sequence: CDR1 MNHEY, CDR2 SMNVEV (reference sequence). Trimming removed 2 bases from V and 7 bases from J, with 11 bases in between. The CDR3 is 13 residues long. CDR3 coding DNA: TGTGCCAGCAGTTTAATCCAGTCGGGTGAAGCTTTCTTT. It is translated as CASSLIQSGEAFF.